This TCR beta chain was sequenced in a study of blood T cells in healthy people across ages. CDR1 is DFQATT and CDR2 is SNEGSKA in the germline V gene (reference sequence). CDR3 length: 16 residues. The V end was cut by 0 bases, the J end by 2 bases, with 17 bases between. Peripheral blood was drawn, around 9.5 milliliters per donor. Broader study findings: A conclusive naive versus antigen-experienced comparison was prevented by the unsorted PBMCs. There was no known CMV status for donors, so expanded clonotype changes were possibly confounded. With age, beta diversity per million T cells declined roughly linearly, significantly by about 40.

A word on this clonotype: Antigen specificity is unknown.

Alongside a J-beta primer mix, a sample-barcoded 5' primer served in a second PCR lasting about 7 to 11 cycles. In TCRdb, the 5' RACE reads were re-called with MiXCR into one record per CDR3 protein. The sample records about 680,000 distinct CDR3 sequences, around 49% being singletons. The chain uses TRBV20-1 and TRBJ2-7; the D gene is possibly TRBD2 (5 bases). The TCR sequence derives from a woman aged 55-70 years in good health. Sequences were obtained from blood. The CDR3 DNA follows: TGCAGTGCTAGAGATGGTAACCGCGGACTGCCCTACGAGCAGTACTTC. Translation gives CSARDGNRGLPYEQYF.